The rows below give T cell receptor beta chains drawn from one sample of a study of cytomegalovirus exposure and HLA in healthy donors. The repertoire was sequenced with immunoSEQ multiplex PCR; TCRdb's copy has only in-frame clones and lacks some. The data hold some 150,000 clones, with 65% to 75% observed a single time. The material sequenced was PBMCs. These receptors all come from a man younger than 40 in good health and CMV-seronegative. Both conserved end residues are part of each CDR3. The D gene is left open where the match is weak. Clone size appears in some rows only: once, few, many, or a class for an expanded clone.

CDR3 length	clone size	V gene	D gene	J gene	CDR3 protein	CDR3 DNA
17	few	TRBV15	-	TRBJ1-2	CATSRRRMGARDYGYTF	TGTGCCACCAGCAGAAGGCGGATGGGGGCGCGAGACTATGGCTACACCTTC
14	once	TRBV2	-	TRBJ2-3	CASRVADVADTQYF	TGTGCCAGCAGGGTGGCGGATGTGGCAGATACGCAGTATTTT
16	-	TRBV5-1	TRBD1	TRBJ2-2	CASSSTGGGNTGELFF	TGCGCCAGCAGCTCTACAGGGGGAGGAAACACCGGGGAGCTGTTTTTT
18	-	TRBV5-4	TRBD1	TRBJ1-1	CASSSRSWSGLTGTEAFF	TGTGCCAGCAGTTCTCGATCCTGGTCCGGTCTGACAGGGACTGAAGCTTTCTTT
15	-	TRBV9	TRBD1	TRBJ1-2	CASSSLPGQGRGYTF	TGTGCCAGCAGCTCACTTCCGGGACAGGGCAGGGGCTACACCTTC
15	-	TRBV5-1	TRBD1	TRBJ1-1	CASSPTLQGGTEAFF	TGCGCCAGCAGCCCCACGTTACAGGGGGGGACTGAAGCTTTCTTT
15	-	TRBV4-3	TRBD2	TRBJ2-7	CASSISGGGGYEQYF	TGCGCCAGCAGCATTAGCGGGGGGGGTGGCTACGAGCAGTACTTC
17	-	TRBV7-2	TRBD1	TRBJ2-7	CASSSDRGRFEVHEQYF	TGTGCCAGCAGCTCCGACAGGGGAAGGTTTGAGGTCCACGAGCAGTACTTC
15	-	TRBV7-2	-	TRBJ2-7	CASSLVTTGSGWQYF	TGTGCCAGCAGCTTAGTCACGACAGGTTCCGGCTGGCAGTACTTC
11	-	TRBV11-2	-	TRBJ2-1	CATHALGEQFF	TGTGCCACCCACGCTCTCGGGGAGCAGTTCTTC
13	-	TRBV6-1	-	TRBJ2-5	CASSRGAQETQYF	TGTGCCAGCAGTCGGGGGGCCCAAGAGACCCAGTACTTC
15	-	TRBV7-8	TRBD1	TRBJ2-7	CASRPRQGSSYEQYF	TGTGCCAGCAGACCTCGACAGGGGAGCTCCTACGAGCAGTACTTC
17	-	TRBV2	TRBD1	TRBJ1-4	CASSESGRGTTNEKLFF	TGTGCCAGCAGTGAATCAGGCAGGGGGACAACTAATGAAAAACTCTTTTTT
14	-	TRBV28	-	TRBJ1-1	CASTGYGGDTEAFF	TGTGCCAGCACTGGTTACGGGGGTGACACTGAAGCTTTCTTT
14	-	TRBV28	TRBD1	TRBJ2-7	CASSPRDRGYEQYF	TGTGCCAGCAGCCCACGGGACAGAGGTTACGAGCAGTACTTC
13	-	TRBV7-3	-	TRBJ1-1	CASSSGADTEAFF	TGTGCCAGCAGCTCAGGAGCGGACACTGAAGCTTTCTTT
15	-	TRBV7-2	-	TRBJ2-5	CASSLEVGSRETQYF	TGTGCCAGCAGCTTAGAGGTAGGATCGAGGGAGACCCAGTACTTC
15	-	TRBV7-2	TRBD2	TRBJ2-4	CASSPTSGGADIQYF	TGTGCCAGCAGCCCGACTAGCGGGGGGGCCGACATTCAGTACTTC
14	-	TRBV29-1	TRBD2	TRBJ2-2	CSATAGPNTGELFF	TGCAGCGCTACAGCGGGGCCGAACACCGGGGAGCTGTTTTTT
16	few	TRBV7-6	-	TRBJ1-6	CASSNSQGLLNSPLHF	TGTGCCAGCAGCAACTCTCAGGGCCTCCTTAATTCACCCCTCCACTTT
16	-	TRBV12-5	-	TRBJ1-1	CASGLDLLGPNTEAFF	TGTGCTAGTGGTTTAGATTTACTAGGGCCGAACACTGAAGCTTTCTTT
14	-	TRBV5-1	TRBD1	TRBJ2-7	CASRPGQAPYEQYF	TGCGCCAGCAGACCGGGACAGGCTCCCTACGAGCAGTACTTC
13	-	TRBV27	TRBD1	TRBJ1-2	CASSSDRGYGYTF	TGTGCCAGCAGTTCGGACAGGGGATATGGCTACACCTTC
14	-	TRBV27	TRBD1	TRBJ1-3	CASRGDRSGNTIYF	TGTGCCAGCAGGGGGGACAGATCTGGAAACACCATATATTTT
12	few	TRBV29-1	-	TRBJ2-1	CSVAVSSNEQFF	TGCAGCGTTGCCGTAAGCTCAAATGAGCAGTTCTTC
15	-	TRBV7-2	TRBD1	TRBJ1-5	CASSSIQGGNQPQHF	TGTGCCAGCAGCTCCATCCAGGGGGGCAATCAGCCCCAGCATTTT
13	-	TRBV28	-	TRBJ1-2	CASSSPLNYGYTF	TGTGCCAGCAGTTCCCCCCTTAACTATGGCTACACCTTC
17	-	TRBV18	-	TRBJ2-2	CASSPKTQVANTGELFF	TGTGCCAGCTCACCCAAAACACAGGTCGCGAACACCGGGGAGCTGTTTTTT
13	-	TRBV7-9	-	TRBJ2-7	CASSLANSYEQYF	TGTGCCAGCAGCTTGGCCAACTCCTACGAGCAGTACTTC
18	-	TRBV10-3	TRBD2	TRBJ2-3	CAIKPSGGQVTSTDTQYF	TGTGCCATCAAGCCTAGCGGGGGGCAAGTTACTAGCACAGATACGCAGTATTTT
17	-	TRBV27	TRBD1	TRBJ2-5	CASTPVTGAVPRETQYF	TGTGCCAGCACCCCCGTCACAGGGGCCGTGCCTAGAGAGACCCAGTACTTC
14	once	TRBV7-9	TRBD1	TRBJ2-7	CSSSPGQGLYEQYF	TGTTCCAGCAGCCCGGGACAGGGGCTCTACGAGCAGTACTTC
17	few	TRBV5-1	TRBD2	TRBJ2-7	CASSLVLAGDAGNEQYF	TGCGCCAGCAGCTTGGTATTAGCGGGGGATGCCGGCAACGAGCAGTACTTC
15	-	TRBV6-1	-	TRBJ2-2	CASRTSFRNTGELFF	TGTGCCAGCAGGACTAGTTTTCGGAACACCGGGGAGCTGTTTTTT
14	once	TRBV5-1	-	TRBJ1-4	CASSLGSGNEKLFF	TGCGCCAGCAGCTTGGGATCGGGAAATGAAAAACTGTTTTTT
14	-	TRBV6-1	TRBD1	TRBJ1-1	CASSVTGDLTEAFF	TGTGCCAGCAGTGTGACAGGGGATTTAACTGAAGCTTTCTTT
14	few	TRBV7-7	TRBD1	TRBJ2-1	CASSPTGGANEQFF	TGTGCCAGCAGCCCGACAGGGGGGGCCAATGAGCAGTTCTTC
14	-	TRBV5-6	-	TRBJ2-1	CASSFRGAGNEQFF	TGTGCCAGCAGCTTCAGGGGGGCCGGGAATGAGCAGTTCTTC
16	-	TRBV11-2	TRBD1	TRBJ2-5	CASSLATGDRGETQYF	TGTGCCAGCAGCTTAGCCACGGGGGACAGGGGAGAGACCCAGTACTTC
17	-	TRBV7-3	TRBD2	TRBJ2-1	CASSLTGTRGGRNEQFF	TGTGCCAGCAGCTTAACGGGGACCCGGGGGGGCCGCAATGAGCAGTTCTTC
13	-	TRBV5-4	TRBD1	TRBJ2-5	CASCVRGSGTQYF	TGTGCCAGCTGCGTCAGGGGGTCGGGGACCCAGTACTTC
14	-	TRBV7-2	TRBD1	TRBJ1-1	CASSSGGIYTEAFF	TGTGCCAGCAGCTCAGGGGGTATCTACACTGAAGCTTTCTTT
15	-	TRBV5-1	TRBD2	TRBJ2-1	CASSSGTSGDNEQFF	TGCGCCAGCAGCTCCGGGACTAGCGGGGACAATGAGCAGTTCTTC
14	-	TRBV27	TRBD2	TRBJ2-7	CASSLRTSGVEQYF	TGTGCCAGCAGTTTAAGGACTAGCGGGGTGGAGCAGTACTTC
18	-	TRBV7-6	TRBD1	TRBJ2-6	CASSLVSGTGGGANVLTF	TGTGCCAGCAGCTTAGTCTCAGGGACAGGCGGTGGGGCCAACGTCCTGACTTTC
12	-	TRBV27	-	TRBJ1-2	CASSFAGSGYTF	TGTGCCAGCAGTTTCGCGGGGTCGGGCTACACCTTC
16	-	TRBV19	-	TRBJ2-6	CASSIGRSSGANVLTF	TGTGCCAGTAGTATAGGCCGGAGCTCTGGGGCCAACGTCCTGACTTTC
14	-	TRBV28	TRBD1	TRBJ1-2	CASNLLIGGDGYTF	TGTGCCAGCAACTTACTGATAGGGGGCGATGGCTACACCTTC
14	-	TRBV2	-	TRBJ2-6	CASSQGSGANVLTF	TGTGCCAGCAGTCAGGGGTCCGGGGCCAACGTCCTGACTTTC
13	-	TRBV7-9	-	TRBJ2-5	CASSSAGSETQYF	TGTGCCAGCAGCTCGGCGGGGTCGGAGACCCAGTACTTC
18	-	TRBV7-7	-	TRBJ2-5	CASSLWFVRVTVKETQYF	TGTGCCAGCAGCTTATGGTTCGTCCGGGTGACGGTGAAAGAGACCCAGTACTTC
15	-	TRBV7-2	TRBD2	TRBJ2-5	CASSPNGGGQETQYF	TGTGCCAGCAGCCCCAATGGGGGGGGCCAAGAGACCCAGTACTTC
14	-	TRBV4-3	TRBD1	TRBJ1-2	CASSLFGQGDGYTF	TGCGCCAGCAGCCTTTTCGGACAGGGGGATGGCTACACCTTC
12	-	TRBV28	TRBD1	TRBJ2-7	CASRDRVYEQYF	TGTGCCAGCAGGGACAGGGTTTACGAGCAGTACTTC
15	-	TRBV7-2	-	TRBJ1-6	CASSLSQGSNSPLHF	TGTGCCAGCAGCTTAAGCCAGGGGTCTAATTCACCCCTCCACTTT
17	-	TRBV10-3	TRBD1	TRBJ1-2	CAIRELTPGQINYGYTF	TGTGCCATCAGGGAGCTAACACCGGGACAGATTAACTATGGCTACACCTTC
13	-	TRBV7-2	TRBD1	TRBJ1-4	CASSFDRGQKLFF	TGTGCCAGCAGCTTCGACAGGGGGCAAAAACTGTTTTTT
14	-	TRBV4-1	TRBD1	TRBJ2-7	CASSLEQGAYEQYF	TGCGCCAGCAGCCTTGAACAGGGGGCTTACGAGCAGTACTTC
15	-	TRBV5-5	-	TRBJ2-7	CASSRVDGGSYEQYF	TGTGCCAGCAGCCGCGTTGACGGCGGCTCCTACGAGCAGTACTTC